The T cell receptor beta chain under discussion was sequenced for a study of control samples from healthy donors and cancer patients. TCRdb's table, derived via immunoSEQ multiplex PCR, lists solely in-frame clones and lacks some. The sample has about 82,000 clones; roughly 94% are singletons. The length of the CDR3 is 13 residues. V lost 5 bases to trimming and J lost 0 bases, with 5 bases between them. CDR1 MRHNA and CDR2 SNTAGT come from the germline V gene. This clone was observed once. This clonotype was obtained from a young woman in good health. The sequencing input was blood. The V and J genes are TRBV6-4 and TRBJ1-5; D is unclear. The CDR3 DNA reads TGTGCCAGCAGTCCTGATAGCAATCAGCCCCAGCATTTT. Its translation is CASSPDSNQPQHF.